This T cell receptor beta chain was profiled in a study of T cells in Graves' hyperthyroidism and ophthalmopathy. Overall study: Once the initial diagnosis was made, peripheral blood was obtained before any treatment.

TCR beta CDR3 regions were amplified from RNA. HTBI primers drove first-round RT-PCR of the TCR CDR3. Using its own MiXCR run on the multiplex PCR reads, TCRdb lists one record per CDR3 protein. This sample yields around 290,000 distinct CDR3 sequences, of which about an eighth are seen a single time; around 7.9% belongs to the top ten. Thyroid ultrasound and orbital computed tomography, with clinical symptoms and serum thyroxine and TRAb, informed diagnoses. This TCR was sampled from a woman aged 25 to 39 with Graves' hyperthyroidism that later progressed to Graves' ophthalmopathy. The sequenced material came from blood.

The chain's CDR3 is CASSSPRLPVHNEQFF. CDR3 DNA sequence: TGTGCCAGCAGCTCCCCCCGACTCCCCGTGCACAATGAGCAGTTCTTC. The rearrangement joins TRBV11-2 to TRBJ2-1; no definite D call. V lost 4 bases, J lost 5 bases, and 18 bases lay in between. CDR3 length: 16 residues. Germline V gene lookup returns CDR1 SGHAT and CDR2 FQNNGV.